This T cell receptor beta chain was sequenced for a study of T cell responses to AZD1222 COVID-19 vaccine. General study points: Sampled repertoires all dated from after the peak T cell response. Reportedly, close to half of spike-specific TCRs are directed against unmutated variant regions.

The CDR3 consists of 17 residues. CDR1 and CDR2 (germline): MGHRA, YSYEKL. Losses at the gene ends were 4 bases for V and 7 bases for J; bases not matched to a gene: 11. The protocol was immunoSEQ multiplex PCR, while the TCRdb copy is restricted to in-frame clones and leaves out a portion. The sample shows under 150,000 clones, about 90% of them seen only once. Only one count was recorded for this clone. The antigen remains undetermined. The sequencing here drew on peripheral blood, taken on day 0 of AZD1222 vaccination. The origin of this receptor is an adult in good health. This chain connects TRBV4-1 to TRBJ1-6; TRBD1 matches 9 bases. DNA of the CDR3: TGCGCCAGCAGCCGCACCAGGGGGGACAGGGAGAATTCACCCCTCCACTTT. Its translation: CASSRTRGDRENSPLHF.